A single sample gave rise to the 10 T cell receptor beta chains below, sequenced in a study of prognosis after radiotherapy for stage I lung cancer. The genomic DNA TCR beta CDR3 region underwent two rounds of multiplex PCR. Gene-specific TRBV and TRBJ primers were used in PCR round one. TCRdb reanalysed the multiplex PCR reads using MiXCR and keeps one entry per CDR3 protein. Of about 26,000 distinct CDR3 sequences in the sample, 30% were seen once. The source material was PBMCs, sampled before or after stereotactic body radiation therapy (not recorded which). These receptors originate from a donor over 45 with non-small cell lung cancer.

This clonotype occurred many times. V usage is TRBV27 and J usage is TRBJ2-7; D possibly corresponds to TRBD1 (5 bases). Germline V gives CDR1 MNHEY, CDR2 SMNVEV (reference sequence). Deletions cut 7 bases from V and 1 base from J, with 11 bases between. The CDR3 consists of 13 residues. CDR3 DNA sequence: TGTGCCAGCATGGGGCTCCTGTCCTACGAGCAGTACTTC. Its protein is CASMGLLSYEQYF.

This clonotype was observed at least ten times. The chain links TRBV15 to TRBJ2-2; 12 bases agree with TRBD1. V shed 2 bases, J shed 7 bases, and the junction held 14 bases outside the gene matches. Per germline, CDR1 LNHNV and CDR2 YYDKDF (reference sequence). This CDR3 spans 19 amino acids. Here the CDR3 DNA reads TGTGCCACCAGCAGAATACTGGGGGACAGGGGGCAGTTCGGCGGGGAGCTGTTTTTT. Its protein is CATSRILGDRGQFGGELFF.

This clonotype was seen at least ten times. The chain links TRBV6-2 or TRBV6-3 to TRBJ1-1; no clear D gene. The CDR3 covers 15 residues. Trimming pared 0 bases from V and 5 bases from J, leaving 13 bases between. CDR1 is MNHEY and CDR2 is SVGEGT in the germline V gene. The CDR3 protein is CASSYSIQLETEAFF. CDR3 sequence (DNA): TGTGCCAGCAGTTACTCGATCCAGTTAGAAACTGAAGCTTTCTTT.

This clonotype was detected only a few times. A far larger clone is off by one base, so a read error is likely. The CDR3 loop is CASSRNTGELFF. The CDR3 DNA reads as TGTGCCAGCAGTCGAAACACCGGGGAGCTGTTTTTT. The chain joins TRBV28 to TRBJ2-2; D is unresolved. Germline loops: CDR1 MDHEN, CDR2 SYDVKM. The CDR3 totals 12 residues. V shed 5 bases and J shed 2 bases, with 3 bases lying between them.

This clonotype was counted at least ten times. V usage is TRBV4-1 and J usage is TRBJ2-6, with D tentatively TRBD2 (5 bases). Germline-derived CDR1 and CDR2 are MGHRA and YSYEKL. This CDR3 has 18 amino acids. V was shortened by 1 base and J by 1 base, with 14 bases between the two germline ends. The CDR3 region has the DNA TGCGCCAGCAGCCAAGGAGGAAGAGGGCGATCTGGGGCCAACGTCCTGACTTTC. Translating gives CASSQGGRGRSGANVLTF.

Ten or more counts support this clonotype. The DNA of the CDR3 is TGTGCCAGCAGTTTCCGGGGCAACTATGGCTACACCTTC. It translates to CASSFRGNYGYTF. This sequence joins TRBV27 and TRBJ1-2; possible D gene TRBD1, 5 bases. Per germline, CDR1 MNHEY and CDR2 SMNVEV (reference sequence). CDR3 length: 13 amino acids. V was shortened by 3 bases and J by 2 bases, with 7 bases between the two germline ends.

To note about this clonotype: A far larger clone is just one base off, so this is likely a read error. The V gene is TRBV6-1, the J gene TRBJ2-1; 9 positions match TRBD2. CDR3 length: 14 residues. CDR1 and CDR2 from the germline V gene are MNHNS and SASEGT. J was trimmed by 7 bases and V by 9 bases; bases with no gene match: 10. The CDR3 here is CASTSREGANEQFF. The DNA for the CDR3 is TGTGCCAGTACCTCGCGGGAGGGCGCGAATGAGCAGTTCTTC.

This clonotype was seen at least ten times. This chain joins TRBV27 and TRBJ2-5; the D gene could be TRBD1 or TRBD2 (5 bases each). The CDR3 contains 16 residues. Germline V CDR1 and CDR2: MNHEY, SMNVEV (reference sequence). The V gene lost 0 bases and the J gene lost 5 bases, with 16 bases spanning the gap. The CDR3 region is CASSLSLGTLGETQYF. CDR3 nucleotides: TGTGCCAGCAGTTTATCGCTCGGGACCCTCGGGGAGACCCAGTACTTC.

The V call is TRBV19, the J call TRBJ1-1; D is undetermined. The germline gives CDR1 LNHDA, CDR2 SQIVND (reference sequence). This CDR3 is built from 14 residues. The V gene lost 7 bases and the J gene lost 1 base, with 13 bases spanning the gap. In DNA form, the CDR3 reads TGTGCCAGTAAGGCGACGGTCCGGAACACTGAAGCTTTCTTT. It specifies CASKATVRNTEAFF.

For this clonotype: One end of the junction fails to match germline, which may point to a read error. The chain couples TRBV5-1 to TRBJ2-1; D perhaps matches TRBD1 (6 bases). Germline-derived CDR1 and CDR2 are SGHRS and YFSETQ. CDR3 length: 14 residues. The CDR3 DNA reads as TGCGCCAGCAGCTTGGCACAGGGATACACTGAGCAGTTCTTC. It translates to CASSLAQGYTEQFF.